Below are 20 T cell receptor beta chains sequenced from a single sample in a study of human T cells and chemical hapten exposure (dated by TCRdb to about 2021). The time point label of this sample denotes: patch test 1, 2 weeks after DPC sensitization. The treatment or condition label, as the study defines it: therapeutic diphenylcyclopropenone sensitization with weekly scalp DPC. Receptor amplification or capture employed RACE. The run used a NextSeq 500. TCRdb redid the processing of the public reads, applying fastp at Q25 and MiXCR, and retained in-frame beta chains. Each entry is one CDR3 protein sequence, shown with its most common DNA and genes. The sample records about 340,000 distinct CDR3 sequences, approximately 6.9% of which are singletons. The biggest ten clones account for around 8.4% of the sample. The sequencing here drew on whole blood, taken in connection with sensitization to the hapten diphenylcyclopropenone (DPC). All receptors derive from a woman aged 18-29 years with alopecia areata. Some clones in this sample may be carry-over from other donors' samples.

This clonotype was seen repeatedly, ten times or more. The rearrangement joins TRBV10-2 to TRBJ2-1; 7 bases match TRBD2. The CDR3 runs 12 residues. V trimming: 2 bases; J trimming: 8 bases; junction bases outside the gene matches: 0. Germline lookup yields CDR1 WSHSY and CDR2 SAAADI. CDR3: CASSEGLDEQFF. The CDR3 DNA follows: TGCGCCAGCAGTGAGGGACTAGATGAGCAGTTCTTC.

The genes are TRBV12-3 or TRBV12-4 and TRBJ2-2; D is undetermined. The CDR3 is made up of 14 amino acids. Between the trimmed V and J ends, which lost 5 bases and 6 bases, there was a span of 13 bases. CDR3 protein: CASSPAVGPGELFF. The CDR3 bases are TGTGCCAGCAGTCCCGCCGTCGGTCCCGGGGAGCTGTTTTTT.

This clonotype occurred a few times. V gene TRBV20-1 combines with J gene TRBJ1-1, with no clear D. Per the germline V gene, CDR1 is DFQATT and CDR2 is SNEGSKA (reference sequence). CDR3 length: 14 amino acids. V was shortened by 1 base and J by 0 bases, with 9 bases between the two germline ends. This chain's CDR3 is CSARAASLNTEAFF. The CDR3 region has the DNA TGCAGTGCTAGAGCGGCCAGCCTGAACACTGAAGCTTTCTTT.

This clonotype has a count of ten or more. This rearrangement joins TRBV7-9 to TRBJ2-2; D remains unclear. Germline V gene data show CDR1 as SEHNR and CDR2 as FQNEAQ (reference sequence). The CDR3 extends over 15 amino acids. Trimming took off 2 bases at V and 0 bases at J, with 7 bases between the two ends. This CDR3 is CASSLKSPNTGELFF. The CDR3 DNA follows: TGTGCCAGCAGCTTAAAAAGTCCGAACACCGGGGAGCTGTTTTTT.

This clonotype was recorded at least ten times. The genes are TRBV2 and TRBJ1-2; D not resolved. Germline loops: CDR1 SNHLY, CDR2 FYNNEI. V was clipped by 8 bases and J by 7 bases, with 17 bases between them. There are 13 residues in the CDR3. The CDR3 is CASGEGRIGGYTF. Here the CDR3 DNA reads TGTGCCAGCGGGGAAGGGAGGATAGGTGGCTACACCTTC.

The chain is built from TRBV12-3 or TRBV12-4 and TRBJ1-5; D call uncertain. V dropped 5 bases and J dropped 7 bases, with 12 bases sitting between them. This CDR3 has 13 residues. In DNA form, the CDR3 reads TGTGCCAGCAGTATCACCCCACAGCAGCCCCAGCATTTT. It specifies CASSITPQQPQHF.

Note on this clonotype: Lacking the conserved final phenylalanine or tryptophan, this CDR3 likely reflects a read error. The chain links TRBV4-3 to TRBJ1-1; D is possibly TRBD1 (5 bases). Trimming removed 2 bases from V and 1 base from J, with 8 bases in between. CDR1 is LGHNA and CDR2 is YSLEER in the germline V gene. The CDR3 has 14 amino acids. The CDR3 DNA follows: TGCGCCAGCAGCCAAACGGACACGAACACTGAAGCTTTCCTT. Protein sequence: CASSQTDTNTEAFL.

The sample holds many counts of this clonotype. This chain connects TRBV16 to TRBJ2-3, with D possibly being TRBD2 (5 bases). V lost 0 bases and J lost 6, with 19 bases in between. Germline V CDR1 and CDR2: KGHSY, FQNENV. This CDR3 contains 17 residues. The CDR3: CASSQSLEDFQIDTQYF. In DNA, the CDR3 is TGTGCCAGCAGCCAATCATTAGAGGACTTCCAAATCGATACGCAGTATTTT.

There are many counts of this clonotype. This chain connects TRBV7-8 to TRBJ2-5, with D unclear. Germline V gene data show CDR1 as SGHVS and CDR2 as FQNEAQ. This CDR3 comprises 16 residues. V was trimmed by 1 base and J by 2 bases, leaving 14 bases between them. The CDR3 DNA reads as TGTGCCAGCAGCTTAGGAGCCCAGCGCATACAAGAGACCCAGTACTTC. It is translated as CASSLGAQRIQETQYF.

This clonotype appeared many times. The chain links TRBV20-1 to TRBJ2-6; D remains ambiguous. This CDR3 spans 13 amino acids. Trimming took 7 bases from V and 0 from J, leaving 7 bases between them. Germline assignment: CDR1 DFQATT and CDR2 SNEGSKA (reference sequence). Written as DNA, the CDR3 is TGCAGTGTGGCGGCCTCTGGGGCCAACGTCCTGACTTTC. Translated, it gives CSVAASGANVLTF.

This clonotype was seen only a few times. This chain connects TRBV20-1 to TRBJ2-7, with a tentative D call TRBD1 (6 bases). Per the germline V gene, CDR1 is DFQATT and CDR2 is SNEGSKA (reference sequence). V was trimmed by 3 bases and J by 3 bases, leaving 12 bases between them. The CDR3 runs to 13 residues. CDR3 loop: CSARDSGYYEQYF. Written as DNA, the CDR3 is TGCAGTGCTAGGGACAGCGGATACTACGAGCAGTACTTC.

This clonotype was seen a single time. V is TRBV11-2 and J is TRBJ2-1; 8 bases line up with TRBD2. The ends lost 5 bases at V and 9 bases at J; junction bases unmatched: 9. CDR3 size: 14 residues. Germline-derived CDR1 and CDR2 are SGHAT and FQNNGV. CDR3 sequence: CASSVGTSIGEQFF. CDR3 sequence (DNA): TGTGCCAGCAGCGTAGGGACTAGTATTGGTGAGCAGTTCTTC.

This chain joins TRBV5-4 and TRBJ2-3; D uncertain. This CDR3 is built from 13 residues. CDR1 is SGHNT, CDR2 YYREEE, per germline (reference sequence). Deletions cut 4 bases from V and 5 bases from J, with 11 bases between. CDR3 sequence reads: CASSPIIQDTQYF. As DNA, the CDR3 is TGTGCCAGCAGCCCCATCATACAAGATACGCAGTATTTT.

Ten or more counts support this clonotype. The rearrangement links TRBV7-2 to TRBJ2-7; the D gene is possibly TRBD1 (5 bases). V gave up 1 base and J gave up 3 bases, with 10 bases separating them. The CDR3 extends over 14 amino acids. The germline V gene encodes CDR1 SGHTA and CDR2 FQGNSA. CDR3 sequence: CASSLGQGHYEQYF. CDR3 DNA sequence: TGTGCCAGCAGCTTAGGGCAGGGCCACTACGAGCAGTACTTC. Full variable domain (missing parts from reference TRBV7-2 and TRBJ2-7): GAGVSQSPSNKVTEKGKDVELRCDPISGHTALYWYRQSLGQGLEFLIYFQGNSAPDKSGLPSDRFSAERTGGSVSTLTIQRTQQEDSAVYLCASSLGQGHYEQYFGPGTRLTVT.

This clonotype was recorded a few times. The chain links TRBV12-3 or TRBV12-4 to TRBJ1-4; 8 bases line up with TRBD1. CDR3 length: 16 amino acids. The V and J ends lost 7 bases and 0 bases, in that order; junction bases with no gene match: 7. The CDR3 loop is CASTPGTGPTNEKLFF. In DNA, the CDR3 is TGTGCCAGCACTCCGGGGACAGGACCAACTAATGAAAAACTGTTTTTT.

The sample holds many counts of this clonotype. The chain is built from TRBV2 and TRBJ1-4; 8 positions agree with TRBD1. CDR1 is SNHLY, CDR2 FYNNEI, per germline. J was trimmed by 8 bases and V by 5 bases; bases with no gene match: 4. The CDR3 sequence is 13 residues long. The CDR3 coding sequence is TGTGCCAGCAGTTCAGGGGGCGGCGAAAAACTGTTTTTT. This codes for CASSSGGGEKLFF.

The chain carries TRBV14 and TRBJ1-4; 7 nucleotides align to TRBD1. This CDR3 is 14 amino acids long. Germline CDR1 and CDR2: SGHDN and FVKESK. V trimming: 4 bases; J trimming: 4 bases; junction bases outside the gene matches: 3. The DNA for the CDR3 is TGTGCCAGCAGCCCCGACAGGGTTAATGAAAAACTGTTTTTT. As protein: CASSPDRVNEKLFF.

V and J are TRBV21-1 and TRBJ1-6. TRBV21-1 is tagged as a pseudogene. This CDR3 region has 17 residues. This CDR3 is CASSKGRPSSYNSPLHF. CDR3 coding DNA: TGTGCCAGCAGCAAAGGAAGACCTAGCTCCTATAATTCACCCCTCCACTTT.

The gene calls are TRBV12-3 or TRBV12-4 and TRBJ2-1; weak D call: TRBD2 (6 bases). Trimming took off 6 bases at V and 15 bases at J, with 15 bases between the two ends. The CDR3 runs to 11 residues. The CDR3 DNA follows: TGTGCCAGCAGCTTCGGACCGGGGGTGTTCTTC. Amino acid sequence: CASSFGPGVFF.

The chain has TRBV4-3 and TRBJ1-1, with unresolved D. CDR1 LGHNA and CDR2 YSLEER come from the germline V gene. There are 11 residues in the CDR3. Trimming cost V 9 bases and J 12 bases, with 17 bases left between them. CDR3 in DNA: TGCGCCAGTAGACAAAATGACCACTCTTTCTTT. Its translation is CASRQNDHSFF.